Described below is a single T cell receptor beta chain sequence and its context. The antigen it recognizes is unknown. No quality values exist for individual bases; no much larger clone is one base distant. This record belongs to a study of blood T cell repertoires in COVID-19 (dated by TCRdb to 2019 to 2021). Background on the whole study: Collaborator samples came from the United States, Italy and Spain and covered acute and convalescent phases of COVID-19. The material from the prospective study consisted of cDNA or gDNA derived from T cells, B-cell-depleted T cells, or PBMCs. The dataset comprised deeply sampled blood TCRbeta repertoires from subjects exposed to, actively infected with, or recovered from COVID-19. Nearly every sample came with metadata listing a de-identified subject ID, COVID-19 status, age in years and sex. The repertoires were made available in a free public database intended to serve as a resource for research on the immune response to SARS-CoV-2. HLA class I and class II types, where available, came from metadata supplied by the sample provider rather than from assay-based typing. Samples were obtained from the ongoing ImmuneRACE study (first 160 participants) and from over 1,000 subjects provided by 6 global collaborators.

Results and caveats for the whole study, not just this receptor: How much clinical and demographic metadata was included differed by source and by participant, and the metadata was provided uncurated.

The immunoSEQ Assay, a bias-controlled multiplex PCR, was used to amplify TCRbeta CDR3 regions from genomic DNA. As for the authors' bioinformatics: Nucleated cell counts per sample were estimated from amplification of reference gene primers within the assay. To quantify the absolute abundance of each unique TCRbeta CDR3 rearrangement, sequence reads were collapsed and filtered. For each sample, productive Simpson clonality was calculated by taking the square root of Simpson's diversity index across productive rearrangements. As stored in TCRdb, this immuneACCESS dataset retains in-frame rearrangements with V and J assigned. A fraction of the clones does not appear; measured against another copy, unresolved V genes explain less than half of the discrepancy, and the remainder lacks a known reason. V, J and clone size were drawn from that table, and D and trimming were deduced from the DNA. A total of roughly 160,000 clones appear in this sample, 84% of them only once. 2.5% to 3% of the sample is in the top ten clones.

At one collaborating source in Seattle, patients were enrolled during active infection and were followed longitudinally through the course of disease. Whole blood was collected in K2EDTA tubes by collaborating institutions according to the institutions' own protocols. Collaborator samples were shipped for TCRbeta analysis as frozen whole blood, isolated PBMCs, or DNA extracted from either sample type. CDR1 and CDR2, looked up from the germline V gene, are SNHLY and FYNNEI. The CDR3 starts with the cysteine, ends with the phenylalanine, and has 13 residues. Kept here is only the CDR3 DNA, which spans 39 bases and is read in frame from base 1. V and J lose 3 bases and 3 bases, and a span of 9 bases separates them.

Material: peripheral blood. Recombination connected TRBV2 to TRBJ2-7, and perhaps TRBD2 as D gene, on 6 matching bases. This sequence was found in a woman older than 75 with COVID-19, enrolled during active disease. The CDR3: CASSEGGSYEQYF. The DNA sequence is given as TGTGCCAGCAGTGAGGGAGGAAGCTACGAGCAGTACTTC.